These 24 T cell receptor beta chains originate from one sample sequenced in a study of T cell responses to AZD1222 COVID-19 vaccine. Here immunoSEQ multiplex PCR was the method, and the copy in TCRdb shows in-frame clones only, minus some. Found here are 90,000 to 100,000 clones, 85% of them singletons; the top ten hold 4.5%. Sequenced here: peripheral blood, sampled 28 days after the second AZD1222 dose. The receptors were sampled from an adult who received the AZD1222 COVID-19 vaccine.

The chain has TRBV3-1 (or the pseudogene TRBV3-2) and TRBJ1-1, with 7 nucleotides matching TRBD1. The V gene's germline CDR1 is LGHDT and CDR2 YNNKEL (reference sequence). With V trimmed by 2 bases and J by 1 base, 4 bases remained unmatched. This CDR3 region has 15 residues. Here the CDR3 DNA reads TGTGCCAGCAGCCAACTGGGACAGTCGAACACTGAAGCTTTCTTT. Protein product: CASSQLGQSNTEAFF.

The sample holds a few counts of this clone. The chain couples TRBV2 to TRBJ1-1; D is perhaps TRBD1 (5 bases). This CDR3 is built from 18 residues. V gave up 3 bases and J gave up 0 bases, with 20 bases separating them. Germline lookup yields CDR1 SNHLY and CDR2 FYNNEI. The CDR3 nucleotides are TGTGCCAGCAGTGACCCCGAGACGACAGCTGAGATGAACACTGAAGCTTTCTTT. It specifies CASSDPETTAEMNTEAFF.

The rearrangement links TRBV30 to TRBJ2-1, with TRBD2 matching over 10 bases. J gave up 6 bases and V 4 bases, and 3 bases lay outside the gene matches. The CDR3 runs 13 residues. Germline V lookup: CDR1 GTSNPN, CDR2 SVGIG (reference sequence). The CDR3 is CAWIAGGGNEQFF. For the CDR3, the DNA is TGTGCCTGGATAGCGGGGGGTGGCAATGAGCAGTTCTTC.

The chain employs TRBV4-3 and TRBJ2-7; D not certain. Trimming took 0 bases from V and 3 from J, leaving 6 bases between them. This CDR3 contains 13 residues. The germline CDR1 and CDR2 sequences are LGHNA and YSLEER. The CDR3 DNA reads TGCGCCAGCAGCCAAGATTGGGGCTACGAGCAGTACTTC. It yields the protein CASSQDWGYEQYF.

This chain connects TRBV18 to TRBJ1-4; TRBD1 agrees at 7 bases. V dropped 3 bases and J dropped 1; count of bases not matched to a gene: 2. CDR3 length: 15 residues. Germline V gives CDR1 KGHSH, CDR2 LQKENI. In DNA, the CDR3 is TGTGCCAGCTCACCCGGACAGGAAACTAATGAAAAACTGTTTTTT. Translation gives CASSPGQETNEKLFF.

The CDR3 bases are TGTGCCAGCAGTGTACAGCGGAACACTGAAGCTTTCTTT. Translating gives CASSVQRNTEAFF. V gene TRBV2 combines with J gene TRBJ1-1; D not resolved. Trimming left V 4 bases short and J 1 base short, with 7 bases between. CDR3 length: 13 residues. Per the germline V gene, CDR1 is SNHLY and CDR2 is FYNNEI. The entire variable domain, with the rest obtained from reference TRBV2 and TRBJ1-1, is as follows: EPEVTQTPSHQVTQMGQEVILRCVPISNHLYFYWYRQILGQKVEFLVSFYNNEISEKSEIFDDQFSVERPDGSNFTLKIRSTKLEDSAMYFCASSVQRNTEAFFGQGTRLTVV.

This chain's CDR3 is CASSPQGSFTDTQYF. CDR3 DNA: TGTGCCAGTAGTCCCCAGGGGTCCTTCACAGATACGCAGTATTTT. J is TRBJ2-3 and V is TRBV19, with D tentatively TRBD1 (6 bases). Germline values: CDR1 LNHDA, CDR2 SQIVND (reference sequence). Trimming shortened V by 5 bases and J by 2 bases, and 14 bases separated the two germline ends. The CDR3 loop spans 15 amino acids.

The rearrangement links TRBV29-1 to TRBJ1-1; D gene unclear. V dropped 6 bases and J dropped 0 bases, with 11 bases sitting between them. CDR3 length: 13 amino acids. Germline CDR1 reads SQVTM; CDR2 reads ANQGSEA. For the CDR3, the DNA is TGCAGCGTCAACCTAGACATGAACACTGAAGCTTTCTTT. Translation: CSVNLDMNTEAFF. Full variable domain (missing parts from reference TRBV29-1 and TRBJ1-1): SAVISQKPSRDICQRGTSLTIQCQVDSQVTMMFWYRQQPGQSLTLIATANQGSEATYESGFVIDKFPISRPNLTFSTLTVSNMSPEDSSIYLCSVNLDMNTEAFFGQGTRLTVV.

V gene TRBV4-1 combines with J gene TRBJ2-7; TRBD1 agrees at 12 bases. CDR3 length: 21 residues. J lost 2 bases, V lost 1 base, and 18 bases had no gene match. Germline loops: CDR1 MGHRA, CDR2 YSYEKL. This chain's CDR3 is CASSQVSPGQGAGGSPYEQYF. Here the CDR3 DNA reads TGCGCCAGCAGCCAAGTGTCACCGGGACAGGGGGCCGGAGGGTCCCCCTACGAGCAGTACTTC.

J is TRBJ2-7 and V is TRBV2; possibly TRBD2 for D (5 bases). The germline CDR1 and CDR2 sequences are SNHLY and FYNNEI. The CDR3 extends over 13 amino acids. V shed 7 bases and J shed 6 bases, with 16 bases lying between them. The CDR3 here is CASNRDHYGEQYF. CDR3 DNA: TGTGCCAGCAATCGGGATCATTACGGCGAGCAGTACTTC.

This sequence joins TRBV30 and TRBJ1-6; the D gene is possibly TRBD1 (6 bases). The ends were cut back, 0 bases at V and 9 bases at J, with 15 bases in the middle. The germline V gene encodes CDR1 GTSNPN and CDR2 SVGIG (reference sequence). The CDR3 has 15 amino acids. The CDR3 sequence: CAWSVGTLKGSPLHF. The CDR3 DNA sequence: TGTGCCTGGAGTGTAGGGACACTAAAGGGTTCACCCCTCCACTTT. The full variable domain, with the rest looked up from reference TRBV30 and TRBJ1-6, is SQTIHQWPATLVQPVGSPLSLECTVEGTSNPNLYWYRQAAGRGLQLLFYSVGIGQISSEVPQNLSASRPQDRQFILSSKKLLLSDSGFYLCAWSVGTLKGSPLHFGNGTRLTVT.

The table lists this clone with a count of one. The chain carries TRBV5-6 and TRBJ1-4; TRBD1 might be the D (5 bases). CDR1 is SGHDT, CDR2 YYEEEE, per germline. V was shortened by 0 bases and J by 10 bases, with 16 bases between the two germline ends. There are 15 residues in the CDR3. CDR3 DNA: TGTGCCAGCAGCTTGGCCGACCAGGGTTGGGGAAAACTGTTTTTT. This gives the protein CASSLADQGWGKLFF.

The chain carries TRBV5-1 and TRBJ2-3; D not certain. The germline V gene has CDR1 SGHRS and CDR2 YFSETQ. The CDR3 sequence is 17 residues long. With 1 base removed from V and 0 bases from J, the gap between germline ends came to 15 bases. The DNA for the CDR3 is TGCGCCAGCAGCTTGTTCGGCCTACCTCAGAGCACAGATACGCAGTATTTT. Its translation: CASSLFGLPQSTDTQYF.

This clone was detected only a few times. The J gene is TRBJ1-1, the V gene TRBV5-6; TRBD1 is a possible D gene (6 bases). The germline V and J ends were trimmed by 6 bases and 8 bases, with 17 bases remaining between them. This CDR3 is 13 amino acids long. Per the germline V gene, CDR1 is SGHDT and CDR2 is YYEEEE. DNA of the CDR3: TGTGCCAGCACCCGCGGAAGGGGGTCAGAAGCTTTCTTT. Protein sequence: CASTRGRGSEAFF.

J is TRBJ1-2 and V is TRBV7-9; D is uncertain. Germline V gene sequence: CDR1 SEHNR, CDR2 FQNEAQ (reference sequence). The CDR3 is 17 residues long. The ends were cut back, 1 base at V and 0 bases at J, with 15 bases in the middle. CDR3 nucleotide sequence: TGTGCCAGCAGCTTAGTACAGCCATTATTAGCTAACTATGGCTACACCTTC. Its translation: CASSLVQPLLANYGYTF.

This clone came up a few times. V gene TRBV6-5 combines with J gene TRBJ1-5; 10 bases match TRBD1. CDR3 size: 15 residues. Trimming cost V 7 bases and J 3 bases; bases outside gene matches: 6. CDR1 and CDR2 from the germline V gene are MNHEY and SVGAGI. Here the CDR3 DNA reads TGTGCCAGCACCATGACAGGGGGCGTCAATCAGCCCCAGCATTTT. It encodes CASTMTGGVNQPQHF.

The chain uses TRBV27 and TRBJ1-3; D gene ambiguous. Trimming stripped 2 bases from V and 4 bases from J, with 12 bases between. CDR3 length: 15 residues. Germline CDR1 reads MNHEY; CDR2 reads SMNVEV (reference sequence). Here the CDR3 DNA reads TGTGCCAGCAGTTTAAACGGCCCCGGAGGAAACACCATATATTTT. This gives the protein CASSLNGPGGNTIYF.

V usage is TRBV9 and J usage is TRBJ2-2; D gene uncertain. The V end was cut by 1 base, the J end by 1 base, with 11 bases between. Germline assignment: CDR1 SGDLS and CDR2 YYNGEE. The CDR3 is 16 amino acids. The CDR3 region has the DNA TGTGCCAGCAGCGTACAAACGGATTGGAACACCGGGGAGCTGTTTTTT. Translating it yields CASSVQTDWNTGELFF.

This clone was recorded a few times. This sequence joins TRBV14 and TRBJ2-1, with a tentative D call TRBD2 (7 bases). The ends were cut back, 4 bases at V and 9 bases at J, with 16 bases in the middle. Germline CDR1 SGHDN, CDR2 FVKESK. The CDR3 extends over 14 amino acids. CDR3 region: CASSPRRGRGEQFF. DNA of the CDR3: TGTGCCAGCAGCCCGCGGAGGGGGAGGGGTGAGCAGTTCTTC. The variable domain in full, completed from reference TRBV14 and TRBJ2-1, reads EAGVTQFPSHSVIEKGQTVTLRCDPISGHDNLYWYRRVMGKEIKFLLHFVKESKQDESGMPNNRFLAERTGGTYSTLKVQPAELEDSGVYFCASSPRRGRGEQFFGPGTRLTVL.

This clone was seen a few times. This chain uses TRBV28 with TRBJ2-5; 7 nucleotides match TRBD1. The trim removed 5 bases at V and 5 bases at J, leaving 14 bases unmatched. The CDR3 consists of 16 residues. CDR1 is MDHEN and CDR2 is SYDVKM in the germline V gene. The CDR3 loop is CASSLGTDPRLETQYF. The CDR3 nucleotides read TGTGCCAGCAGTCTCGGGACAGACCCTCGGCTCGAGACCCAGTACTTC.

V is TRBV29-1 and J is TRBJ2-5; 10 bases line up with TRBD2. This CDR3 comprises 14 residues. V was pared by 4 bases and J by 5 bases, with 7 bases of the junction left unmatched. Germline-derived CDR1 and CDR2 are SQVTM and ANQGSEA. The CDR3 protein is CSVVPLAGAETQYF. The DNA for the CDR3 is TGCAGCGTTGTCCCCCTAGCGGGGGCGGAGACCCAGTACTTC.

V and J are TRBV10-3 and TRBJ1-3; 7 bases are a match to TRBD1. This CDR3 has 15 amino acids. Germline V gene data show CDR1 as ENHRY and CDR2 as SYGVKD. J was trimmed by 2 bases and V by 6 bases; bases with no gene match: 7. The CDR3 here is CAISAPGQAGNTIYF. CDR3 DNA: TGTGCCATCAGCGCCCCCGGACAGGCTGGAAACACCATATATTTT.

This clone was detected a few times. V gene TRBV24-1 combines with J gene TRBJ2-7, with TRBD1 identical over 9 bases. V was clipped by 9 bases and J by 4 bases; unmatched bases: 6. CDR3 length: 13 amino acids. Germline-derived CDR1 and CDR2 are KGHDR and SFDVKD. For the CDR3, the DNA is TGTGCCACCGCGGGGGACAGGGCGTACGAGCAGTACTTC. It yields the protein CATAGDRAYEQYF.

The V call is TRBV6-6, the J call TRBJ2-7, with 8 positions matching TRBD2. The CDR3 length is 12 residues. The V segment lost 8 bases and the J segment 4 bases; nucleotides outside the gene matches: 4. Germline loops: CDR1 MNHNY, CDR2 SVGAGI (reference sequence). The CDR3 spells CASGTRDYEQYF. CDR3 sequence (DNA): TGTGCCAGCGGGACTAGAGATTACGAGCAGTACTTC.